The T cell receptor beta chain described here comes from a study of shared clonotypes between healthy human individuals. For the study at large: Donors had three CD4 naive, three CD4 memory, two CD8 naive and one CD8 memory plate apiece.

The CDR3 runs to 15 residues. V was cut by 8 bases and J by 3 bases, with 17 bases left in between. Looked up from germline, CDR1 is MNHNS and CDR2 is SASEGT. Sorted subsets were amplified in replicate PCRs using 200 ng DNA, around 30,000 T cell genomes. The data were produced by immunoSEQ multiplex PCR, yet TCRdb's version contains in-frame clones alone and is incomplete. In the table there are about 730,000 clones, around 77% of which are singletons. Sequencing used memory CD4+ T cells sorted from blood. Stated subset: CD45RA-negative fraction. The genes are TRBV6-1 and TRBJ2-1, with D perhaps TRBD1 (6 bases). The receptor was derived from a woman aged 25 to 39 in good health. The CDR3, as DNA: TGTGCCAGCTATTCCGGCAGGGGAGTCTACAATGAGCAGTTCTTC. It codes for CASYSGRGVYNEQFF.